This TCR beta chain emerged from a study of T cells in Graves' hyperthyroidism and ophthalmopathy. General study results and limits: Ophthalmopathy was distinguished from stable hyperthyroidism by 13 V-J signatures.

In the case of this clonotype: Its antigen is not identified. A much larger clone sits a single nucleotide away, making a read error possible.

Fresh peripheral blood, around 10 ml, yielded the PBMCs. Amplified TCR beta CDR3 regions derived from RNA transcripts. When the TCR CDR3 underwent first-round RT-PCR, the HTBI primer set was used. Each CDR3 protein is one row after TCRdb ran MiXCR on the multiplex PCR reads. This table holds about 740,000 distinct CDR3 sequences, around 15% found once. Germline-derived CDR1 and CDR2 are SGHTA and FQGNSA. J lost 4 bases, V lost 8 bases, and 7 bases had no gene match. The CDR3 has 14 amino acids. This TCR was recovered from a woman under 30 with Graves' hyperthyroidism. The sample taken for sequencing was blood. This rearrangement joins TRBV7-2 to TRBJ1-1, with TRBD1 matching over 10 bases. For the CDR3, the DNA is TGTGCCAGCGGCCGGGACAGGGGAGGCACTGAAGCTTTCTTT. Protein sequence: CASGRDRGGTEAFF.